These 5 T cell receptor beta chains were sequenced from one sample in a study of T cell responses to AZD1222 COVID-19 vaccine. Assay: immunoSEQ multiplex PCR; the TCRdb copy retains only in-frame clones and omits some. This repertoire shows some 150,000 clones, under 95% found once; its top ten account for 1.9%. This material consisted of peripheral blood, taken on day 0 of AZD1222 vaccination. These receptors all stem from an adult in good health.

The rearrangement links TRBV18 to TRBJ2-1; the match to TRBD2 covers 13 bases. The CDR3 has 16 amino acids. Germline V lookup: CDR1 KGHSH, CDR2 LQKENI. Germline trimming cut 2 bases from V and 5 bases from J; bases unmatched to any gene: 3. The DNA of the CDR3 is TGTGCCAGCTCACCATTACTAGCGGGGGGGGACAATGAGCAGTTCTTC. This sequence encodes CASSPLLAGGDNEQFF. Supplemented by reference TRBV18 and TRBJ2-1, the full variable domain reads NAGVMQNPRHLVRRRGQEARLRCSPMKGHSHVYWYRQLPEEGLKFMVYLQKENIIDESGMPKERFSAEFPKEGPSILRIQQVVRGDSAAYFCASSPLLAGGDNEQFFGPGTRLTVL.

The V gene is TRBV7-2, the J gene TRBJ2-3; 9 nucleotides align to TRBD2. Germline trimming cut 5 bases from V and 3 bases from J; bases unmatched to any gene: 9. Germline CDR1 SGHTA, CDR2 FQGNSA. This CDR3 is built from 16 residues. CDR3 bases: TGTGCCAGCAGCGCTAGCGGGGTGGAAGGGACAGATACGCAGTATTTT. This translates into CASSASGVEGTDTQYF.

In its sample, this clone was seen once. CDR3 region: CATSARDRGPAFF. The CDR3 region has the DNA TGTGCCACCAGTGCCCGGGACAGGGGGCCAGCTTTCTTT. The chain recombines TRBV24-1 with TRBJ1-1, with 12 bases aligning to TRBD1. From germline, CDR1 is KGHDR and CDR2 SFDVKD. There are 13 residues in the CDR3. After removal of 5 bases from V and 10 bases from J, the junction contained 4 bases not matched to a gene.

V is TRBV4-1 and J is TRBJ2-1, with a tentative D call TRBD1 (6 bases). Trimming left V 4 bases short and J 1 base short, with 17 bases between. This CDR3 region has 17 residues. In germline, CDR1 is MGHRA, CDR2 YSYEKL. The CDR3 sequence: CASSPTGFGASYNEQFF. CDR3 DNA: TGCGCCAGCAGCCCCACAGGGTTCGGTGCTTCCTACAATGAGCAGTTCTTC.

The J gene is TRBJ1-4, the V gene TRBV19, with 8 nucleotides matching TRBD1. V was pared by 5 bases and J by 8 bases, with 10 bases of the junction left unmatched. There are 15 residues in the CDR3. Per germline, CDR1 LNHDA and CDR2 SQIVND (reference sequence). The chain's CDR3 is CASSLTQGAGEKLFF. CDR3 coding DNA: TGTGCCAGTAGTCTGACTCAGGGGGCCGGAGAAAAACTGTTTTTT.